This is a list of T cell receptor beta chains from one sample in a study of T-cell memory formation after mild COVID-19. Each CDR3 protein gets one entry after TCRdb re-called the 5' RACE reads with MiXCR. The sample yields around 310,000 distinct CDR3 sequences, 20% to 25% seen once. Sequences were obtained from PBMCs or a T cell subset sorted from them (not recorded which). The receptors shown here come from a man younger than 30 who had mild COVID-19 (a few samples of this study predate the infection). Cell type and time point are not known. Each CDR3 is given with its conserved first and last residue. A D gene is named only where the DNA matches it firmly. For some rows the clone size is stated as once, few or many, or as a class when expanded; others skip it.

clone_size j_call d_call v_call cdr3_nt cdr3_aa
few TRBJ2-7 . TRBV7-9 TGTGCCAGCAGCTTAATGGAGGATTCCTACGAGCAGTACTTC CASSLMEDSYEQYF
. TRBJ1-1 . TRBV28 TGTGCCAGCCATAAACTAAACGGGTTCGAAGCTTTCTTT CASHKLNGFEAFF
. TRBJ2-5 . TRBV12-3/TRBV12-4 TGTGCCAGCAGTCCCTGGGACGAAGAGACCCAGTACTTC CASSPWDEETQYF
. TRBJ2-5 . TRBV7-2 TGTGCCAGCAGCCCCCTGAGCCTACAAGAGACCCAGTACTTC CASSPLSLQETQYF
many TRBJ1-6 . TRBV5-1 TGCGCCAGCAGCTTTGGTAATTCACCCCTCCACTTT CASSFGNSPLHF
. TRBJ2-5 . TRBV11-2 TGTGCCAGCAGTCCCAACGTTGAAGAGACCCAGTACTTC CASSPNVEETQYF
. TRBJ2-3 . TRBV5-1 TGCGCCAGCAGCCCGGCCATAAGCGCGGGGGATACGCAGTATTTT CASSPAISAGDTQYF
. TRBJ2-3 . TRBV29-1 TGCAGCGTTGAACTTGGGACAGATACGCAGTATTTT CSVELGTDTQYF
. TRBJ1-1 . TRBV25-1 TGTGCCAGCTCCTCACACAACACTGAAGCTTTCTTT CASSSHNTEAFF
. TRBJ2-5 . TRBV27 TGTGCCAGCAGTGCCCCAGGGTGGACCCAGTACTTC CASSAPGWTQYF
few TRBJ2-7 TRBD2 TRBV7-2 TGTGCCAGCAGCTTAGGTCCTAGCGGACGCTACGAGCAGTACTTC CASSLGPSGRYEQYF
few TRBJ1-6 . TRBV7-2 TGTGCCAGCAGCCCAGACAGTAATTCACCCCTCCACTTT CASSPDSNSPLHF
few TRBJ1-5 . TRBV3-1 TGTGCCAGCAGCCAAGGTCTGATGGGTCAGCCCCAGCATTTT CASSQGLMGQPQHF
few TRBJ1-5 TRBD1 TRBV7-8 TGTGCCAGCAGCTTAGCGCCAGGGGGCCAGCCCCAGCATTTT CASSLAPGGQPQHF
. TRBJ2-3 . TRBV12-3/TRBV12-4 TGTGCCAGCTGCAATCAAAGAGGGGATACGCAGTATTTT CASCNQRGDTQYF
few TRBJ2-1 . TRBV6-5 TGTGCCAGCAGTTACTCGACCGCCCTTCGGAGGGTCTTC CASSYSTALRRVF
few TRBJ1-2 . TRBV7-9 TGTGCCAGCAGCACGACAGTCAATAACCCCTATGGCTACACCTTC CASSTTVNNPYGYTF
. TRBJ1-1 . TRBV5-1 TGCGCCAGCACCCCGGCCCCGGGGAACACTGAAGCTTTCTTT CASTPAPGNTEAFF
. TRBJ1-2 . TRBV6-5 TGTGCCAGCAGGGACGGAAGTAACAGGGAAGCTAACTATGGCTACACCTTC CASRDGSNREANYGYTF
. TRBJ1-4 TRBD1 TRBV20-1 TGCAGTGCTAGAGATGGAGGGACAGGGAGTGAAAAACTGTTTTTT CSARDGGTGSEKLFF
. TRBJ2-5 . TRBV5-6 TGTGCCAGCAGCTTGGCCCTAGGGACCGGAGAGACCCAGTACTTC CASSLALGTGETQYF
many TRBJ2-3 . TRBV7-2 TGTGCCAGCAGCTTAGAGTCTTGGGATACGCAGTATTTT CASSLESWDTQYF
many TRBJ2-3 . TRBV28 TGTGCCAGCAGTTTAGAGTATGTTACGCAGTATTTT CASSLEYVTQYF
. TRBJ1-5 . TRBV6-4 TGTGCCAGCAGTTTCAGGGAACGAAATCAGCCCCAGCATTTT CASSFRERNQPQHF
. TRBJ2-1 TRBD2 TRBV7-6 TGTGCCAGCAGCGCCCACGGCGGGGGGAATGAGCAGTTCTTC CASSAHGGGNEQFF
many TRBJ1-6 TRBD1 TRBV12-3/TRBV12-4 TGTGCCAGCAGTTTTGACAGGGGGTCACCCCTCCACTTT CASSFDRGSPLHF
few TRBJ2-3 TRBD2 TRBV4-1 TGCGCCAGCAGCCACCTGGGACTAGCGAGCACAGATACGCAGTATTTT CASSHLGLASTDTQYF
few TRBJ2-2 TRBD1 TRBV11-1 TGTGCCAGCAGCTCCACGACAGGGGTTAATGCCGGGGAGCTGTTTTTT CASSSTTGVNAGELFF
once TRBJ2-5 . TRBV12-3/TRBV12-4 TGTGCCAGCAGTTCTAATACCGTAGGGGGGGAGACCCAGTACTTC CASSSNTVGGETQYF
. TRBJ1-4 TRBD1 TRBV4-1 TGCGCCAGCAGCCCCCTGGGGGGACAGGGGCAGGATGAAAAACTGTTTTTT CASSPLGGQGQDEKLFF
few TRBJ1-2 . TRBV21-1 TGTGCCAGCCCCGGGACTGTTCCGTATGGCTACACCTTC CASPGTVPYGYTF
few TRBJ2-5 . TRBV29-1 TGCAGACAACAACCGGACCCCCAGGGGCCCCAGTACTTC CRQQPDPQGPQYF
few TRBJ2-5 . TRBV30 TGTGCCTGGAGTGGAGGGGCGACCCAGTACTTC CAWSGGATQYF
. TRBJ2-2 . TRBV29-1 TGCAGCGTTGAAGATTTTGGGTCCGGGGAGCTGTTTTTT CSVEDFGSGELFF
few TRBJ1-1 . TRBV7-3 TGTGCCAGCAGAGGGGGGAGAAACACTGAAGCTTTCTTT CASRGGRNTEAFF
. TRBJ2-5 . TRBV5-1 TGCGCCAGCAGCTCCGGACGGACAGTTCAAGAGACCCAGTACTTC CASSSGRTVQETQYF
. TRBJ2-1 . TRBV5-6 TGTGCCAGCAGCTTGGCAGAAGAGCAGTTCTTC CASSLAEEQFF